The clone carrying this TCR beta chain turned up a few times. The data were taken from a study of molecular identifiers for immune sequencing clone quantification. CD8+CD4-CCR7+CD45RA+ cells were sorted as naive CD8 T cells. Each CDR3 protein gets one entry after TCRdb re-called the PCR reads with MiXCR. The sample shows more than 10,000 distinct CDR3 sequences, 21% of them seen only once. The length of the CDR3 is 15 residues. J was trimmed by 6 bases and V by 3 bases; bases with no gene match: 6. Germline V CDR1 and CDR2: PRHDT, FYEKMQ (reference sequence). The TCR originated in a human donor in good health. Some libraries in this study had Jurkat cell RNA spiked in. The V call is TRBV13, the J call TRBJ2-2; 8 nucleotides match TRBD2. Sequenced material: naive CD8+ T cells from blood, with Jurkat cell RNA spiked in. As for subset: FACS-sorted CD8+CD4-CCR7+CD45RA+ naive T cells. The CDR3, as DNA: TGTGCCAGCAGCTTTGTAGCGGGGATGCCCGGGGAGCTGTTTTTT. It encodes CASSFVAGMPGELFF. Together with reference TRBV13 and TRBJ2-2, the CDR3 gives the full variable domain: AAGVIQSPRHLIKEKRETATLKCYPIPRHDTVYWYQQGPGQDPQFLISFYEKMQSDKGSIPDRFSAQQFSDYHSELNMSSLELGDSALYFCASSFVAGMPGELFFGEGSRLTVL.